Shown below are 26 T cell receptor beta chains from a single sample sequenced in a study of blood T cell repertoires in COVID-19 (TCRdb year 2020). The library was made by the immunoSEQ multiplex PCR assay. In TCRdb, the immuneACCESS table is reduced to in-frame sequences with V and J assigned. These tables do not hold every clone; where another copy was compared, an unresolved V gene accounts for under half, and the others remain unexplained. A total of 55,000 to 85,000 clones appear in this sample, 86% of them only once. Roughly 12% of the sample belongs to the ten largest clones. The sequenced sample was peripheral blood. Source of these receptors: a human donor in a cohort sampled during active COVID-19.

This clone was counted only a few times. This chain links TRBV9 with TRBJ1-6; maybe TRBD1 (6 bases). This CDR3 is 14 amino acids long. Deletions cut 3 bases from V and 8 bases from J, with 12 bases between. Per germline, CDR1 SGDLS and CDR2 YYNGEE. Written as DNA, the CDR3 is TGTGCCAGCAGCGGCCGACAGGAAGATTCACCCCTCCACTTT. It specifies CASSGRQEDSPLHF.

The chain carries TRBV4-3 and TRBJ2-7; perhaps TRBD1 as D (5 bases). V was trimmed by 1 base and J by 2 bases, leaving 9 bases between them. Germline CDR1 is LGHNA and CDR2 is YSLEER. The CDR3 has 14 amino acids. The CDR3 DNA reads as TGCGCCAGCAGCCAAGGGGGCCAGGCCTACGAGCAGTACTTC. This gives the protein CASSQGGQAYEQYF.

J is TRBJ1-6 and V is TRBV4-2; a weak D match, TRBD1 (5 bases). This CDR3 is built from 16 residues. Germline assignment: CDR1 LGHNA and CDR2 YNFKEQ. Trimming removed 0 bases at V and 9 bases at J, with 15 bases between. The CDR3 coding sequence is TGTGCCAGCAGCCAAGATCCTGGGACTGGGGGTTCACCCCTCCACTTT. Translation: CASSQDPGTGGSPLHF.

The gene calls are TRBV12-3 or TRBV12-4 and TRBJ1-2; no definite D call. CDR3 length: 13 residues. The ends were cut back, 4 bases at V and 1 base at J, with 7 bases in the middle. CDR3 protein: CASSWQDNYGYTF. The CDR3 region has the DNA TGTGCCAGCAGTTGGCAGGATAACTATGGCTACACCTTC.

The chain links TRBV11-3 to TRBJ2-1; a weak D match, TRBD2 (5 bases). Germline assignment: CDR1 SGHNT and CDR2 YENEEA. The CDR3 is 15 amino acids. Trimming removed 5 bases at V and 6 bases at J, with 17 bases between. CDR3 sequence reads: CASSTGVGLSNEQFF. CDR3 coding DNA: TGTGCCAGCAGCACCGGGGTCGGTTTAAGCAATGAGCAGTTCTTC.

CDR3 sequence reads: CASSPAVASSYNSPLHF. The CDR3 DNA follows: TGTGCCAGCAGCCCGGCGGTAGCTAGCTCCTATAATTCACCCCTCCACTTT. The gene calls are TRBV5-6 and TRBJ1-6; D not certain. In germline, CDR1 is SGHDT, CDR2 YYEEEE. The CDR3 spans 17 residues. Trimming removed 4 bases from V and 0 bases from J, with 14 bases in between.

The chain uses TRBV19 and TRBJ1-4, with D perhaps matching TRBD1 (5 bases). CDR3 size: 14 residues. V was shortened by 8 bases and J by 2 bases, with 12 bases between the two germline ends. The germline V gene has CDR1 LNHDA and CDR2 SQIVND (reference sequence). The CDR3: CASSGTWTNEKLFF. In DNA, the CDR3 is TGTGCCAGTTCTGGGACTTGGACTAATGAAAAACTGTTTTTT.

The chain employs TRBV24-1 and TRBJ2-2, with D perhaps matching TRBD2 (5 bases). The V end was cut by 4 bases, the J end by 6 bases, with 11 bases between. The germline V gene encodes CDR1 KGHDR and CDR2 SFDVKD. The CDR3 has 14 amino acids. CDR3 loop: CATSEPGSAGELFF. The CDR3 region has the DNA TGTGCCACCAGTGAGCCGGGATCAGCCGGGGAGCTGTTTTTT.

Worth noting for this clone: Germline and junction disagree at one end, which may indicate a read error. Other DNA sequences in the sample encode the same CDR3. As DNA, the CDR3 is TGCGCCAGCAGCTTGCCGGGGGGGCGGGCTAGATCACCCCTCCACTTT. Translated: CASSLPGGRARSPLHF. The chain carries TRBV5-5 and TRBJ1-6, with a possible D match to TRBD1 (6 bases). The CDR3 has 16 amino acids. Germline V gives CDR1 SGHKS, CDR2 YYEKEE (reference sequence).

The genes are TRBV10-3 and TRBJ2-3, with 11 bases fitting TRBD2. Losses at the gene ends were 4 bases for V and 2 bases for J; bases not matched to a gene: 5. Germline V CDR1 and CDR2: ENHRY, SYGVKD. The CDR3 runs to 16 residues. This chain's CDR3 is CAISASSGGSTDTQYF. CDR3 nucleotide sequence: TGTGCCATCAGTGCTTCTAGCGGGGGGTCCACAGATACGCAGTATTTT.

The chain combines TRBV4-3 with TRBJ1-5; TRBD1 is a possible D gene (6 bases). The CDR3 loop spans 15 amino acids. The germline CDR1 and CDR2 sequences are LGHNA and YSLEER. V lost 0 bases and J lost 6, with 12 bases in between. The CDR3 coding sequence is TGCGCCAGCAGCCAAGATTGGGGAGGGGGTCAGCCCCAGCATTTT. The encoded protein is CASSQDWGGGQPQHF.

The genes are TRBV5-5 and TRBJ1-1; no clear D. The CDR3 runs 14 residues. V shed 4 bases and J shed 0 bases, with 10 bases lying between them. The germline gives CDR1 SGHKS, CDR2 YYEKEE (reference sequence). CDR3 loop: CASSRQAMNTEAFF. In DNA form, the CDR3 reads TGTGCCAGCAGCAGACAAGCCATGAACACTGAAGCTTTCTTT.

This clone has only a few counts. V usage is TRBV19 and J usage is TRBJ2-7; maybe TRBD2 (6 bases). V dropped 8 bases and J dropped 3 bases, with 14 bases sitting between them. Germline CDR1 and CDR2: LNHDA and SQIVND (reference sequence). The CDR3 loop spans 13 amino acids. The CDR3: CASSYPGGYEQYF. The DNA of the CDR3 is TGTGCCAGTTCATACCCCGGGGGCTACGAGCAGTACTTC.

The chain uses TRBV7-5 and TRBJ1-2; TRBD1 is taken as the D call from the table, unchecked against the DNA. TRBV7-5 is a known pseudogene. This CDR3 has 18 amino acids. In DNA form, the CDR3 reads TGTGTCAGAAGCTTAGCCCTCGACAGGGATGGGGCCTCCTATGGCTACACCTTC. The encoded protein is CVRSLALDRDGASYGYTF.

CDR3 protein: CASSAPQLAGQTDTQYF. The CDR3 DNA reads TGTGCCAGCAGCGCGCCTCAACTAGCGGGGCAAACAGATACGCAGTATTTT. V and J are TRBV9 and TRBJ2-3; 10 positions agree with TRBD2. The germline V gene has CDR1 SGDLS and CDR2 YYNGEE. The CDR3 sequence is 17 residues long. The V and J ends lost 3 bases and 3 bases, in that order; junction bases with no gene match: 10.

This clone showed up just once. This chain uses TRBV2 with TRBJ2-2; weak D call: TRBD1 (5 bases). The V end was cut by 6 bases, the J end by 1 base, with 9 bases between. The CDR3 is made up of 14 amino acids. Germline values: CDR1 SNHLY, CDR2 FYNNEI. The CDR3 nucleotides read TGTGCCAGCAGAGAGACAGAGAACACCGGGGAGCTGTTTTTT. Amino acid sequence: CASRETENTGELFF.

This sequence joins TRBV7-9 and TRBJ2-1; 11 bases are shared with TRBD2. Germline V gene data show CDR1 as SEHNR and CDR2 as FQNEAQ (reference sequence). This CDR3 has 18 amino acids. J lost 5 bases, V lost 4 bases, and 13 bases had no gene match. The CDR3 DNA is TGTGCCAGCAGCTCCGGAAACGAATTTAGCGGGGGGGACAATGAGCAGTTCTTC. It codes for CASSSGNEFSGGDNEQFF.

V and J are TRBV6-2 or TRBV6-3 and TRBJ1-1; a possible D gene is TRBD1 (6 bases). The CDR3 sequence is 13 residues long. V was cut by 3 bases and J by 7 bases, with 12 bases left in between. Germline lookup yields CDR1 MNHEY and CDR2 SVGEGT. The CDR3 DNA sequence: TGTGCCAGCAGTTATGGGGGCTTCGGTGAAGCTTTCTTT. Translating gives CASSYGGFGEAFF.

This clone was recorded once. This chain links TRBV7-7 with TRBJ2-1; 10 nucleotides agree with TRBD2. This CDR3 comprises 15 residues. CDR1 and CDR2 from the germline V gene are SSHAT and FNYEAQ (reference sequence). Trimming at V came to 5 bases and at J to 7 bases, leaving 8 bases not matched to a gene. The CDR3 reads CASSPQRGGLNEQFF. The CDR3 region has the DNA TGTGCCAGCAGCCCCCAGCGGGGGGGCCTGAATGAGCAGTTCTTC.

The gene calls are TRBV6-5 and TRBJ2-7, with D possibly being TRBD1 (6 bases). The CDR3 length is 15 residues. The germline V and J ends were trimmed by 7 bases and 0 bases, with 16 bases remaining between them. Looked up from germline, CDR1 is MNHEY and CDR2 is SVGAGI. This chain's CDR3 is CASTYAWDISYEQYF. CDR3 bases: TGTGCCAGCACCTACGCCTGGGACATCTCCTACGAGCAGTACTTC.

V is TRBV30 and J is TRBJ1-2; D is unclear. V was cut by 0 bases and J by 5 bases, with 10 bases left in between. The CDR3 sequence is 13 residues long. CDR1 is GTSNPN and CDR2 is SVGIG in the germline V gene (reference sequence). The CDR3 protein is CAWSVLLRYGYTF. CDR3 in DNA: TGTGCCTGGAGTGTTTTGTTGAGATATGGCTACACCTTC. The full variable domain, rest sourced from reference TRBV30 and TRBJ1-2, is SQTIHQWPATLVQPVGSPLSLECTVEGTSNPNLYWYRQAAGRGLQLLFYSVGIGQISSEVPQNLSASRPQDRQFILSSKKLLLSDSGFYLCAWSVLLRYGYTFGSGTRLTVV.

Of note for this clone: The DNA is omitted, as the CDR3 cannot be located on it reliably, and the CDR3 follows TCRdb's listing. The genes are TRBV19 and TRBJ1-3; the table's D gene call, TRBD1, was not cross checked with the DNA. Germline CDR1 LNHDA, CDR2 SQIVND (reference sequence). The CDR3 spans 17 amino acids, including both terminal residues. CDR3 region: CASSGQALFGAGNTIYF.

The chain is built from TRBV6-5 and TRBJ1-5; 9 bases fit TRBD1. The junction had 3 bases not matched to a gene; V was cut back by 6 bases and J by 0 bases. CDR3 length: 15 amino acids. Germline V gene data show CDR1 as MNHEY and CDR2 as SVGAGI. CDR3 in DNA: TGTGCCAGCAGCCGGACAGGGGTTAGCAATCAGCCCCAGCATTTT. Its translation is CASSRTGVSNQPQHF.

The chain uses TRBV5-4 and TRBJ2-2; 11 bases are a match to TRBD1. Germline lookup yields CDR1 SGHNT and CDR2 YYREEE (reference sequence). CDR3 length: 15 residues. V lost 5 bases and J lost 7; bases outside the gene matches: 7. The CDR3 nucleotides read TGTGCCAGCAGACGGACAGGGGGCAAGGGCGGGGAGCTGTTTTTT. Amino acids: CASRRTGGKGGELFF.

The J gene is TRBJ2-1, the V gene TRBV6-2 or TRBV6-3; D unresolved. Germline CDR1 MNHEY, CDR2 SVGEGT. With 3 bases removed from V and 10 bases from J, the gap between germline ends came to 22 bases. CDR3 size: 16 residues. CDR3 nucleotides: TGTGCCAGCAGTTATGTGGTTAACAGCCCCCATAGGGAGCAGTTCTTC. It encodes CASSYVVNSPHREQFF.

The chain is built from TRBV12-3 or TRBV12-4 and TRBJ1-2; maybe TRBD1 (6 bases). This CDR3 spans 12 amino acids. V lost 3 bases and J 5 bases, leaving 7 bases between the germline ends. CDR3 bases: TGTGCCAGCAGTTTGACAGGATATGGCTACACCTTC. Protein: CASSLTGYGYTF.